One and the same sample provided the 2 T cell receptor beta chains below, sequenced in a study of cytomegalovirus exposure and HLA in healthy donors. It was with 60 Vbeta and 13 Jbeta primers that the PCR ran. Clones were sequenced by immunoSEQ multiplex PCR, and TCRdb holds only the in-frame ones, with some missing. The profile shows 130,000 to 150,000 clones, less than 85% of them singletons. Material: PBMCs. Receptors were obtained from a man between 18 and 35 years old in good health and CMV-seropositive.

This clone occurred a few times. V is TRBV5-1 and J is TRBJ2-4; 8 nucleotides align to TRBD2. The CDR3 is 16 residues long. The J segment lost 0 bases and the V segment lost 4 bases, leaving 6 bases of the junction unmatched. Per the germline V gene, CDR1 is SGHRS and CDR2 is YFSETQ. For the CDR3, the DNA is TGCGCCAGCAGCCGGGGACTAGTGGGAGCCAAAAACATTCAGTACTTC. This translates into CASSRGLVGAKNIQYF. Filled out from reference TRBV5-1 and TRBJ2-4, the complete variable domain reads KAGVTQTPRYLIKTRGQQVTLSCSPISGHRSVSWYQQTPGQGLQFLFEYFSETQRNKGNFPGRFSGRQFSNSRSEMNVSTLELGDSALYLCASSRGLVGAKNIQYFGAGTRLSVL.

The J gene is TRBJ2-7, the V gene TRBV2, with D hard to call. Germline V CDR1 and CDR2: SNHLY, FYNNEI. V lost 8 bases and J lost 3, with 8 bases in between. This CDR3 is 11 amino acids long. This CDR3 is CASRFHYEQYF. DNA of the CDR3: TGTGCCAGCCGGTTTCACTACGAGCAGTACTTC.